The T cell receptor beta chain described here comes from a study of tumour-infiltrating T cells in Burkitt lymphoma. Study information: Productive clonality predicted overall and progression-free survival.

Trimming removed 2 bases from V and 2 bases from J; junction bases left unmatched: 4. CDR3 size: 15 residues. CDR1 is MNHEY and CDR2 is SMNVEV in the germline V gene (reference sequence). TCRdb's table, derived via immunoSEQ multiplex PCR, lists solely in-frame clones and lacks some. The table includes 13,000 or so clones, about 85% detected once. V is TRBV27 and J is TRBJ2-7; 9 bases are a match to TRBD1. The sequencing input was tumor tissue. The TCR originated in a human donor with diffuse large B-cell lymphoma. CDR3 in DNA: TGTGCCAGCAGTTTAAGGGGGACAGGGCCCTACGAGCAGTACTTC. The encoded protein is CASSLRGTGPYEQYF.